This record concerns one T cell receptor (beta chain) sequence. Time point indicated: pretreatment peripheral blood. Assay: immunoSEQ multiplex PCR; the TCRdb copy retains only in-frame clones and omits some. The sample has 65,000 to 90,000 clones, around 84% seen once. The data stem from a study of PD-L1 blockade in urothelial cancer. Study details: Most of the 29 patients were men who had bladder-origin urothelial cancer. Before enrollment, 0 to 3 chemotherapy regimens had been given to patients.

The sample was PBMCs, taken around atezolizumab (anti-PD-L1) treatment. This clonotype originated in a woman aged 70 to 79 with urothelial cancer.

The CDR3 bases are TGTGCCAGTACATGGGACTACGGCGGGAGAAATGAGCAGTTCTTC. Translating gives CASTWDYGGRNEQFF. V is TRBV13 and J is TRBJ2-1; 7 bases map to TRBD2. CDR3 size: 15 residues. V gave up 9 bases and J gave up 7 bases; unmatched junction bases: 15. CDR1 is PRHDT, CDR2 FYEKMQ, per germline (reference sequence). Supplemented by reference TRBV13 and TRBJ2-1, the full variable domain reads AAGVIQSPRHLIKEKRETATLKCYPIPRHDTVYWYQQGPGQDPQFLISFYEKMQSDKGSIPDRFSAQQFSDYHSELNMSSLELGDSALYFCASTWDYGGRNEQFFGPGTRLTVL.